This TCR beta chain was sequenced during a study of PD-1 blockade in classical Hodgkin lymphoma. With no exception, relapse followed autologous stem cell transplantation in all patients, and brentuximab vedotin exposure varied. Here immunoSEQ multiplex PCR was the method, and the copy in TCRdb shows in-frame clones only, minus some. Of tens of thousands of clones listed, around three quarters were seen once; the top ten hold about 20%. Only one count was recorded for this clone. The CDR3 contains 16 residues. This chain uses TRBV21-1 with TRBJ2-2; TRBD1, the table's D call, was not compared with the DNA. TRBV21-1 is a listed pseudogene. This specimen was peripheral blood mononuclear cells (PBMCs), taken before the second cycle of nivolumab. This receptor was obtained from a human donor with classical Hodgkin lymphoma. The DNA for the CDR3 is TGTGCCAGCAGCAAAAAGACAGGGGCGAACACCGGGGAGCTGTTTTTT. It encodes CASSKKTGANTGELFF.